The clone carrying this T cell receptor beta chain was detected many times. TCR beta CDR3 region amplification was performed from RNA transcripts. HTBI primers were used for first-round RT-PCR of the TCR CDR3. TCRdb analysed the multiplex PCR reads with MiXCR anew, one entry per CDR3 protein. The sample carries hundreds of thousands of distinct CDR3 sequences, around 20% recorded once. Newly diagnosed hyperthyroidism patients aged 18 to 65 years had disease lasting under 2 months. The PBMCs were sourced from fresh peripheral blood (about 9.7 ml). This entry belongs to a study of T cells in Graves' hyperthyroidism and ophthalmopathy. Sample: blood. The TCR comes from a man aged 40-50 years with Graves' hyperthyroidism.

The CDR3 here is CASRKQGDEQFF. CDR3 coding DNA: TGTGCCAGCAGGAAACAGGGCGATGAGCAGTTCTTC. The V gene is TRBV2, the J gene TRBJ2-1; weak D call: TRBD1 (6 bases). Germline CDR1 is SNHLY and CDR2 is FYNNEI. This CDR3 region has 12 residues. V was pared by 6 bases and J by 8 bases, with 11 bases between.